The clone carrying this TCR beta chain showed up just a few times. Its cognate antigen is unknown. TCRdb fed the reads into MiXCR, producing one record per CDR3 protein. The sample comprises about 63,000 distinct CDR3 sequences, around 20% of which are singletons, and more than 65% rests with the top ten. This specimen belongs to a study of T cell repertoires in cytomegalovirus infection. Background on the study: Signatures in public TCR beta sequences pointed to both CMV infection and matching HLA type. Whole-study findings and limits: Across the ex vivo response, the dominant clonotypes were HLA-C-restricted CMV-specific TCR beta clonotypes.

The CDR3 covers 15 residues. V trimming: 3 bases; J trimming: 4 bases; junction bases outside the gene matches: 8. CDR1 and CDR2 from the germline V gene are SGHTA and FQGNSA. Specimen: CD8+ T cells from cultured PBMCs, collected from culture after CMV antigen stimulation. The clonotype comes from a human donor in good health (CMV status not recorded). Some clones in this sample may be carry-over from other donors' samples. This rearrangement joins TRBV7-2 to TRBJ2-7; TRBD1 aligns across 8 bases. In nucleotides, the CDR3 is TGTGCCAGCAGCTTTCAGGGGGCTCCTTCTTACGAGCAGTACTTC. It translates to CASSFQGAPSYEQYF. The full variable domain, with the rest looked up from reference TRBV7-2 and TRBJ2-7, is GAGVSQSPSNKVTEKGKDVELRCDPISGHTALYWYRQSLGQGLEFLIYFQGNSAPDKSGLPSDRFSAERTGGSVSTLTIQRTQQEDSAVYLCASSFQGAPSYEQYFGPGTRLTVT.